This T cell receptor beta chain was identified in a study of blood T cell repertoires in COVID-19. Looking at the study overall: Researchers got acute and convalescent COVID-19 samples from the United States, Italy and Spain.

The V segment lost 5 bases and the J segment 6 bases; nucleotides outside the gene matches: 9. This CDR3 is 14 amino acids long. Germline-derived CDR1 and CDR2 are MNHEY and SMNVEV (reference sequence). Individuals aged about 18 to 100 years were recruited from some 26 US areas. Categorization into cohorts depended on clinical history that participants reported. This clone was seen a few times. Sequenced by immunoSEQ multiplex PCR; TCRdb stores in-frame clones only, minus some. The sample contains about 400,000 clones, roughly 88% of which appear only once. Sequenced input: PBMCs or T cells enriched from blood (not recorded which). J is TRBJ2-7 and V is TRBV27; TRBD2 agrees at 8 bases. This TCR was recovered from a woman between 35 and 50 years old with acute COVID-19. CDR3 sequence reads: CASSPFFGGGEQYF. The CDR3 nucleotides read TGTGCCAGCAGTCCCTTCTTCGGGGGGGGCGAGCAGTACTTC.